This T cell receptor (beta chain) was sequenced for a study of post-analysis software for immune sequencing data. Study results and limitations: When compared against controls, multiple sclerosis patients showed significantly lower normalized Chao1 diversity. Patients used roughly five TRBV segments, including TRBV5-6, TRBV5-1 and TRBV20-1, more often than controls.

The CDR3 spans 12 residues. Germline V gene data show CDR1 as ENHRY and CDR2 as SYGVKD. V gave up 4 bases and J gave up 8 bases, with 11 bases separating them. This clonotype was seen only a few times. Antigen unknown. Sequencing libraries made from TCR beta cDNA carried unique molecular identifiers. One entry per CDR3 protein, called by TCRdb with MiXCR from the PCR reads. Of approximately 730,000 distinct CDR3 sequences listed, approximately 30% were seen once; the top ten hold 0.56%. The rearrangement uses TRBV10-3 and TRBJ1-2; TRBD1 is a possible D gene (5 bases). The sequence derives from a girl aged 10-17 years with multiple sclerosis. Sequenced: blood. The CDR3 DNA reads as TGTGCCATCAGTGTGGGAGGGGTCGGCTACACCTTC. Its translation: CAISVGGVGYTF.